Listed below are T cell receptor beta chains from one sample, sequenced in a study of response to subunit inactivated influenza vaccine. TCRdb processed the RT-PCR reads anew with MiXCR; each CDR3 protein has one entry. The sample has 550,000 to 650,000 distinct CDR3 sequences, around 11% seen once; the top ten hold about a tenth. The sequencing used PBMCs from blood, collected on the day of vaccination. Source of these receptors: a man over 45 who received an inactivated influenza vaccine. The CDR3 runs from the conserved cysteine through the conserved F or W. Each record gives: clone size, D gene, CDR3 length, J gene, V gene, CDR3 protein, CDR3 DNA. The D gene is left open where the match is weak. Part of the rows lack a size; the others show once, few, many or a class for expanded clones.

size: few; D: TRBD2; length: 15; J: TRBJ2-7; V: TRBV20-1; CDR3: CSARDWGGSSYEQYF; DNA: TGCAGTGCTAGAGATTGGGGGGGTAGCTCCTACGAGCAGTACTTC
size: .; D: .; length: 13; J: TRBJ2-7; V: TRBV29-1; CDR3: CSVEDQEKPEQYF; DNA: TGCAGCGTTGAAGATCAAGAAAAACCCGAGCAGTACTTC
size: .; D: TRBD1; length: 15; J: TRBJ2-7; V: TRBV29-1; CDR3: CSVSAAGRGRYEQYF; DNA: TGCAGCGTTTCTGCGGCAGGCAGGGGGCGTTACGAGCAGTACTTC
size: .; D: .; length: 15; J: TRBJ2-3; V: TRBV5-4; CDR3: CASSLKQSSTDTQYF; DNA: TGTGCCAGCAGCTTGAAACAGTCTAGCACAGATACGCAGTATTTT
size: .; D: .; length: 20; J: TRBJ2-2; V: TRBV19; CDR3: CASSSRQGILAGFHTGELFF; DNA: TGTGCCAGTAGTTCACGACAGGGGATCTTAGCGGGGTTTCACACCGGGGAGCTGTTTTTT
size: .; D: .; length: 14; J: TRBJ2-1; V: TRBV12-3/TRBV12-4; CDR3: CASSKSTSYNEQFF; DNA: TGTGCCAGCAGCAAGAGTACCTCCTACAATGAGCAGTTCTTC
size: .; D: TRBD1; length: 13; J: TRBJ1-2; V: TRBV7-2; CDR3: CASSSTQGGGYTF; DNA: TGTGCCAGCAGCTCTACACAGGGGGGCGGCTACACCTTC
size: .; D: TRBD1; length: 15; J: TRBJ1-5; V: TRBV30; CDR3: CAWSSPGGGNQPQHF; DNA: TGTGCCTGGAGTTCACCAGGGGGGGGCAATCAGCCCCAGCATTTT
size: .; D: .; length: 14; J: TRBJ2-7; V: TRBV20-1; CDR3: CSARSPSQGSEQYF; DNA: TGCAGTGCTAGGAGTCCCTCCCAGGGCTCTGAGCAGTACTTC
size: .; D: .; length: 15; J: TRBJ2-2; V: TRBV7-9; CDR3: CASSLSGTYTGELFF; DNA: TGTGCCAGCAGCTTATCAGGAACTTACACCGGGGAGCTGTTTTTT
size: many; D: .; length: 18; J: TRBJ2-1; V: TRBV10-2; CDR3: CASRRIREGGISYNEQFF; DNA: TGCGCCAGCAGGAGGATAAGGGAAGGCGGAATCTCCTACAATGAGCAGTTCTTC
size: few; D: .; length: 15; J: TRBJ2-2; V: TRBV28; CDR3: CASEGEGAQTGELFF; DNA: TGTGCCAGCGAGGGGGAGGGGGCCCAAACCGGGGAGCTGTTTTTT
size: .; D: TRBD1; length: 13; J: TRBJ2-3; V: TRBV6-1; CDR3: CASRGQGALQSYF; DNA: TGTGCCAGCAGGGGACAGGGGGCCTTGCAATCGTATTTT
size: .; D: TRBD2; length: 15; J: TRBJ2-3; V: TRBV4-3; CDR3: CASSQEVAGGDTQYF; DNA: TGCGCCAGCAGCCAAGAGGTAGCGGGGGGGGATACGCAGTATTTT
size: many; D: .; length: 15; J: TRBJ2-1; V: TRBV6-5; CDR3: CASSYLGTGRNEQFF; DNA: TGTGCCAGCAGTTACCTCGGGACTGGAAGAAATGAGCAGTTCTTC
size: .; D: TRBD1; length: 14; J: TRBJ1-5; V: TRBV20-1; CDR3: CSARVTGSHQPQHF; DNA: TGCAGTGCTAGGGTGACAGGGTCCCATCAGCCCCAGCATTTT
size: few; D: .; length: 14; J: TRBJ1-1; V: TRBV29-1; CDR3: CSVESLLGNTEAFF; DNA: TGCAGCGTTGAATCTCTTCTGGGGAACACTGAAGCTTTCTTT
size: .; D: .; length: 13; J: TRBJ1-2; V: TRBV5-1; CDR3: CASSPGADYGYTF; DNA: TGCGCCAGCAGCCCGGGAGCGGACTATGGCTACACCTTC
size: few; D: .; length: 15; J: TRBJ2-1; V: TRBV5-1; CDR3: CASSSSRSVYNEQFF; DNA: TGCGCCAGCAGCTCCTCCCGGAGTGTTTACAATGAGCAGTTCTTC
size: .; D: TRBD1; length: 15; J: TRBJ1-5; V: TRBV24-1; CDR3: CATSTGQGSNQPQHF; DNA: TGTGCCACCAGCACTGGACAGGGGAGCAATCAGCCCCAGCATTTT
size: many; D: TRBD1; length: 12; J: TRBJ2-4; V: TRBV7-9; CDR3: CATQGLQNIQYF; DNA: TGTGCCACACAGGGGCTCCAAAACATTCAGTACTTC
size: .; D: .; length: 14; J: TRBJ2-7; V: TRBV9; CDR3: CASSVGWESYEQYF; DNA: TGTGCCAGCAGCGTAGGGTGGGAGTCCTACGAGCAGTACTTC
size: few; D: TRBD2; length: 16; J: TRBJ2-1; V: TRBV29-1; CDR3: CSVDARLAGVPFEQFF; DNA: TGCAGCGTTGATGCCCGACTAGCGGGAGTTCCGTTTGAGCAGTTCTTC
size: many; D: .; length: 14; J: TRBJ2-3; V: TRBV5-1; CDR3: CASSLERGTDTQYF; DNA: TGCGCCAGCAGCTTGGAGCGGGGCACAGATACGCAGTATTTT
size: few; D: .; length: 16; J: TRBJ2-1; V: TRBV19; CDR3: CASRPWGPGGPNEQFF; DNA: TGTGCCAGTAGACCTTGGGGGCCGGGGGGTCCCAATGAGCAGTTCTTC
size: .; D: .; length: 15; J: TRBJ1-2; V: TRBV27; CDR3: CASSITHREFYGYTF; DNA: TGTGCCAGCAGTATAACCCACAGGGAGTTCTATGGCTACACCTTC
size: .; D: TRBD1; length: 14; J: TRBJ1-5; V: TRBV20-1; CDR3: CSAKTGASNQPQHF; DNA: TGCAGTGCTAAAACAGGGGCCAGCAATCAGCCCCAGCATTTT
size: few; D: TRBD2; length: 15; J: TRBJ2-3; V: TRBV20-1; CDR3: CSARDMTSSADTQYF; DNA: TGCAGTGCTAGAGATATGACTAGCTCAGCGGATACGCAGTATTTT
size: few; D: .; length: 13; J: TRBJ2-5; V: TRBV29-1; CDR3: CSVHGGEEETQYF; DNA: TGCAGCGTCCATGGGGGTGAGGAGGAGACCCAGTACTTC
size: .; D: TRBD2; length: 14; J: TRBJ2-1; V: TRBV15; CDR3: CATSTGLAWNEQFF; DNA: TGTGCCACCAGCACCGGACTAGCGTGGAATGAGCAGTTCTTC
size: .; D: TRBD2; length: 15; J: TRBJ2-1; V: TRBV12-3/TRBV12-4; CDR3: CASSFTSGRGNEQFF; DNA: TGTGCCAGCAGTTTCACTAGCGGGAGGGGTAATGAGCAGTTCTTC
size: many; D: .; length: 14; J: TRBJ2-5; V: TRBV20-1; CDR3: CSAHPQGLRETQYF; DNA: TGCAGTGCTCACCCCCAGGGGCTCCGAGAGACCCAGTACTTC
size: .; D: .; length: 14; J: TRBJ1-2; V: TRBV9; CDR3: CASSVAQGDYGYTF; DNA: TGTGCCAGCAGCGTAGCCCAGGGAGACTATGGCTACACCTTC
size: .; D: TRBD2; length: 18; J: TRBJ2-2; V: TRBV5-1; CDR3: CASSLALAGGPGTGELFF; DNA: TGCGCCAGCAGCTTGGCCCTGGCGGGAGGGCCGGGCACCGGGGAGCTGTTTTTT
size: once; D: TRBD2; length: 17; J: TRBJ2-3; V: TRBV5-5; CDR3: CASSLKGLGVVPDTQYF; DNA: TGTGCCAGCAGCTTGAAGGGACTAGGTGTTGTCCCAGATACGCAGTATTTT
size: few; D: .; length: 15; J: TRBJ2-2; V: TRBV7-6; CDR3: CASSARTFGTGELFF; DNA: TGTGCCAGCAGCGCCCGTACGTTCGGGACCGGGGAGCTGTTTTTT
size: .; D: .; length: 17; J: TRBJ2-1; V: TRBV7-9; CDR3: CASSLRQLDDVRNEQFF; DNA: TGTGCCAGCAGCTTAAGGCAACTAGATGACGTCAGAAATGAGCAGTTCTTC
size: few; D: .; length: 14; J: TRBJ1-3; V: TRBV7-9; CDR3: CASSLPVPGNTIYF; DNA: TGTGCCAGCAGCTTACCAGTCCCTGGAAACACCATATATTTT
size: few; D: .; length: 18; J: TRBJ2-7; V: TRBV4-3; CDR3: CASSQGHGQGFSSYEQYF; DNA: TGCGCCAGCAGCCAAGGGCATGGGCAGGGATTTTCCTCCTACGAGCAGTACTTC
size: few; D: .; length: 15; J: TRBJ2-5; V: TRBV4-3; CDR3: CASSQARGTLETQYF; DNA: TGCGCCAGCAGCCAAGCGCGAGGGACCTTAGAGACCCAGTACTTC
size: .; D: TRBD2; length: 15; J: TRBJ2-5; V: TRBV7-2; CDR3: CASSFRDYRQETQYF; DNA: TGTGCCAGCAGCTTCCGGGACTACCGACAAGAGACCCAGTACTTC
size: few; D: TRBD1; length: 15; J: TRBJ1-5; V: TRBV6-1; CDR3: CASRSGGYSNQPQHF; DNA: TGTGCCAGCAGGTCAGGGGGTTATAGCAATCAGCCCCAGCATTTT
size: few; D: .; length: 16; J: TRBJ2-7; V: TRBV20-1; CDR3: CSANWVRRDAAYEQYF; DNA: TGCAGTGCCAATTGGGTACGGCGGGACGCCGCCTACGAGCAGTACTTC
size: few; D: .; length: 15; J: TRBJ2-4; V: TRBV20-1; CDR3: CSASPEGAAKNIQYF; DNA: TGCAGTGCTAGCCCGGAAGGGGCCGCCAAAAACATTCAGTACTTC
size: few; D: .; length: 11; J: TRBJ2-1; V: TRBV6-2/TRBV6-3; CDR3: CASTDLLRQFF; DNA: TGTGCCAGCACTGACCTACTGCGGCAGTTCTTC
size: .; D: TRBD1; length: 15; J: TRBJ2-4; V: TRBV9; CDR3: CASSVGKGQGNIQYF; DNA: TGTGCCAGCAGCGTGGGAAAAGGACAGGGAAACATTCAGTACTTC
size: .; D: .; length: 15; J: TRBJ2-7; V: TRBV4-3; CDR3: CASSQDLPNHYEQYF; DNA: TGCGCCAGCAGCCAAGATTTGCCGAACCACTACGAGCAGTACTTC
size: .; D: TRBD1; length: 14; J: TRBJ1-5; V: TRBV6-5; CDR3: CASSLRTGDQPQHF; DNA: TGTGCCAGCAGTCTACGGACAGGTGATCAGCCCCAGCATTTT
size: few; D: .; length: 15; J: TRBJ2-7; V: TRBV7-2; CDR3: CASSFRPTTSYEQYF; DNA: TGTGCCAGCAGCTTCCGCCCGACAACCTCCTACGAGCAGTACTTC